The rows below give T cell receptor beta chains drawn from one sample of a study of blood T cells in healthy people across ages. MiXCR, run by TCRdb on the 5' RACE reads, gives a single entry per CDR3 protein. The sample includes roughly 790,000 distinct CDR3 sequences, roughly two fifths of them seen just once. Material for sequencing was blood. These receptors all stem from an older woman in good health. CDR3s include the opening cysteine and the closing phenylalanine or tryptophan.

CASSLAVSGGLEQYF	TRBV11-2	-
CTSSGTGSSQGTQYF	TRBV9	TRBJ2-5
CTSSRRGDTQYF	TRBV13	TRBJ2-3
CSALELAPEDEQFF	TRBV20-1	TRBJ2-1
CSAVRTGGGQPQHF	TRBV20-1	TRBJ1-5
CSVGVTRRMNTEAFF	TRBV29-1	TRBJ1-1
CSASRPRGEKLFF	TRBV20-1	TRBJ1-4
CASSPSGTGRYTF	TRBV4-2	TRBJ1-2
CASSVGGLANSPLHF	TRBV9	TRBJ1-6
CASSQDSPGDEQFF	TRBV4-1	TRBJ2-1
CASSLGSGLRLAGGGPDKQYF	TRBV11-2	TRBJ2-5
CASSQSIDTQYF	TRBV4-1	TRBJ2-3
CASSDSAGTYNEQYF	TRBV6-4	TRBJ2-7
CSVEDSAGGPLGKNIQYF	TRBV29-1	TRBJ2-4
CASSLDSTLNTEAFF	TRBV11-2	TRBJ1-1
CATSRDQGAMTDTQYF	TRBV15	TRBJ2-3
CASSLGYLAGGHNEQFF	TRBV7-7	TRBJ2-1